These 18 T cell receptor beta chains share one sample of origin, sequenced in a study of T-cell reconstitution after alpha-beta-depleted transplantation in children. Preparation of the TCRbeta library involved a method that used unique molecular identifiers. TCRdb re-analysed the PCR reads in MiXCR, keeping a single row per CDR3 protein. The sample has approximately 490,000 distinct CDR3 sequences; 8% to 11% are singletons. Sequenced material: PBMCs, taken before TCRalphabeta/CD19-depleted stem cell transplant. All receptors derive from a child aged 2-15 years with inherited bone marrow failure, due to receive a stem cell transplant.

This clonotype was found many times. The chain joins TRBV5-1 to TRBJ2-7; possibly TRBD1 or TRBD2 for D (5 bases each). Trimming pared 4 bases from V and 1 base from J, leaving 18 bases between. The CDR3 length is 16 residues. Per germline, CDR1 SGHRS and CDR2 YFSETQ. In nucleotides, the CDR3 is TGCGCCAGCAGCATGGGACCGCAGACGTCTTCCTACGAGCAGTACTTC. Translating gives CASSMGPQTSSYEQYF. Filled out from reference TRBV5-1 and TRBJ2-7, the complete variable domain reads KAGVTQTPRYLIKTRGQQVTLSCSPISGHRSVSWYQQTPGQGLQFLFEYFSETQRNKGNFPGRFSGRQFSNSRSEMNVSTLELGDSALYLCASSMGPQTSSYEQYFGPGTRLTVT.

Remarks on this clonotype: Possible read error: a much larger clone is one base away. The V call is TRBV29-1, the J call TRBJ2-3; D may correspond to TRBD1 or TRBD2 (5 bases each). Germline V gene sequence: CDR1 SQVTM, CDR2 ANQGSEA. The V and J ends lost 8 bases and 2 bases respectively, with 17 bases between them. This CDR3 spans 14 amino acids. Written as DNA, the CDR3 is TGCAGCCTTACCCGGGACCTTTACACAGATACGCAGTATTTT. Translating it yields CSLTRDLYTDTQYF.

This clonotype was counted ten times or more. The chain is built from TRBV4-3 and TRBJ2-5; possible D gene TRBD2, 6 bases. Trimming stripped 2 bases from V and 2 bases from J, with 18 bases between. The CDR3 is 17 amino acids. Germline V gives CDR1 LGHNA, CDR2 YSLEER. The CDR3 sequence: CASSQKTGGLGQETQYF. The CDR3 DNA sequence: TGCGCCAGCAGCCAAAAAACCGGGGGACTTGGACAAGAGACCCAGTACTTC.

The V gene is TRBV18, the J gene TRBJ1-5, with D hard to call. Trimming pared 3 bases from V and 3 bases from J, leaving 6 bases between. Per germline, CDR1 KGHSH and CDR2 LQKENI. This CDR3 contains 13 residues. CDR3 DNA: TGTGCCAGCTCACCGGCCGACAATCAGCCCCAGCATTTT. Its translation: CASSPADNQPQHF.

This clonotype was recorded many times. This chain uses TRBV5-5 with TRBJ2-7; D gene unclear. V lost 1 base, J lost 2 bases, and 13 bases lay in between. This CDR3 is built from 15 residues. Germline CDR1 SGHKS, CDR2 YYEKEE (reference sequence). CDR3 in amino acids: CASSLSATDAYEQYF. CDR3 nucleotide sequence: TGTGCCAGCAGCTTGTCCGCCACCGATGCCTACGAGCAGTACTTC.

At least ten counts were recorded for this clonotype. The V call is TRBV7-2, the J call TRBJ2-1, with 12 bases identical to TRBD1. This CDR3 has 14 residues. V trimming: 6 bases; J trimming: 5 bases; junction bases outside the gene matches: 2. In germline, CDR1 is SGHTA, CDR2 FQGNSA. The DNA of the CDR3 is TGTGCCAGCAGGGGGACAGGGGGCAACAATGAGCAGTTCTTC. It is translated as CASRGTGGNNEQFF.

The table lists this clonotype with many counts. V gene TRBV6-5 combines with J gene TRBJ2-1, with TRBD2 matching 11 bases. V dropped 7 bases and J dropped 7; count of bases not matched to a gene: 12. Looked up from germline, CDR1 is MNHEY and CDR2 is SVGAGI. The CDR3 has 16 amino acids. The CDR3 loop reads CASTESRLAGINEQFF. CDR3 coding DNA: TGTGCCAGCACCGAATCGAGACTAGCGGGAATTAATGAGCAGTTCTTC.

The gene calls are TRBV7-2 and TRBJ2-1; the D call may be TRBD1 or TRBD2 (5 bases each). The CDR3 totals 15 residues. The V end was cut by 5 bases, the J end by 7 bases, with 18 bases between. The germline V gene encodes CDR1 SGHTA and CDR2 FQGNSA. DNA of the CDR3: TGTGCCAGCAGCCAGGGACCGCAGGTCTGGAATGAGCAGTTCTTC. Its protein is CASSQGPQVWNEQFF. The full variable domain, completed using reference TRBV7-2 and TRBJ2-1, is GAGVSQSPSNKVTEKGKDVELRCDPISGHTALYWYRQSLGQGLEFLIYFQGNSAPDKSGLPSDRFSAERTGGSVSTLTIQRTQQEDSAVYLCASSQGPQVWNEQFFGPGTRLTVL.

This rearrangement joins TRBV27 to TRBJ2-7; D may match TRBD1 or TRBD2 (5 bases each). Trimming shortened V by 3 bases and J by 2 bases, and 8 bases separated the two germline ends. This CDR3 spans 13 amino acids. Germline values: CDR1 MNHEY, CDR2 SMNVEV (reference sequence). Here the CDR3 reads CASSFGAAYEQYF. CDR3 nucleotide sequence: TGTGCCAGCAGTTTCGGGGCAGCCTACGAGCAGTACTTC.

The sample holds many counts of this clonotype. The V and J genes are TRBV4-1 and TRBJ2-1, with D maybe TRBD1 (5 bases). This CDR3 comprises 14 residues. In germline, CDR1 is MGHRA, CDR2 YSYEKL. Trimming cost V 1 base and J 5 bases, with 9 bases left between them. Here the CDR3 DNA reads TGCGCCAGCAGCCAAGGGGGCAGGGACAATGAGCAGTTCTTC. It encodes CASSQGGRDNEQFF.

This clonotype showed up many times. This chain joins TRBV4-1 and TRBJ2-7, with D hard to call. V gave up 0 bases and J gave up 4 bases, with 13 bases separating them. In germline, CDR1 is MGHRA, CDR2 YSYEKL. The CDR3 is 15 amino acids. The CDR3 sequence is CASSQDMGIFYEQYF. Written as DNA, the CDR3 is TGCGCCAGCAGCCAAGATATGGGAATATTTTACGAGCAGTACTTC.

The sample holds many counts of this clonotype. The V and J genes are TRBV5-1 and TRBJ2-6; D may be TRBD1 or TRBD2 (6 bases each). CDR3 length equals 15 residues. Germline values: CDR1 SGHRS, CDR2 YFSETQ. V was clipped by 5 bases and J by 4 bases, with 13 bases between them. The CDR3 sequence: CASRSGAGGANVLTF. For the CDR3, the DNA is TGCGCCAGCAGGTCAGGGGCGGGAGGGGCCAACGTCCTGACTTTC.

Details on this clonotype: It may be a read error: a sequence one base away is much more abundant. The chain carries TRBV12-3 or TRBV12-4 and TRBJ1-1, with D perhaps TRBD1 (5 bases). Trimming took 2 bases from V and 7 from J, leaving 14 bases between them. The CDR3 loop spans 14 amino acids. CDR3 amino acids: CASSLSDAQGEAFF. In nucleotides, the CDR3 is TGTGCCAGCAGTTTAAGCGACGCCCAGGGTGAAGCTTTCTTT.

There are many counts of this clonotype. This sequence joins TRBV5-1 and TRBJ2-3; D not resolved. CDR1 and CDR2 (germline): SGHRS, YFSETQ. This CDR3 contains 15 residues. The V gene lost 0 bases and the J gene lost 5 bases, with 13 bases spanning the gap. This CDR3 reads CASSLVGPGVDTQYF. CDR3 DNA: TGCGCCAGCAGCTTGGTCGGACCCGGCGTAGATACGCAGTATTTT.

This sequence joins TRBV14 and TRBJ2-7, with D perhaps being TRBD1 or TRBD2 (6 bases each). The CDR3 sequence is 16 residues long. Germline V CDR1 and CDR2: SGHDN, FVKESK. V gave up 4 bases and J gave up 2 bases, with 18 bases separating them. DNA for the CDR3: TGTGCCAGCAGCCCAATCCTAGGGGGGTCAGCCTACGAGCAGTACTTC. It is translated as CASSPILGGSAYEQYF.

Ten or more counts support this clonotype. The rearrangement uses TRBV24-1 and TRBJ2-2; a weak D match, TRBD2 (5 bases). The CDR3 runs 13 residues. V shed 3 bases and J shed 8 bases, with 9 bases lying between them. The germline V gene encodes CDR1 KGHDR and CDR2 SFDVKD. CDR3 protein: CATSDRGRGELFF. The CDR3, as DNA: TGTGCCACCAGTGATCGAGGGAGAGGGGAGCTGTTTTTT.

Ten or more counts support this clonotype. This chain connects TRBV29-1 to TRBJ2-3; 11 positions match TRBD1. Germline loops: CDR1 SQVTM, CDR2 ANQGSEA. After removal of 4 bases from V and 4 bases from J, the junction contained 7 bases not matched to a gene. The CDR3 has 15 amino acids. CDR3 residues: CSVAGTGGRPDTQYF. Here the CDR3 DNA reads TGCAGCGTTGCCGGGACAGGGGGACGCCCAGATACGCAGTATTTT.

This clonotype was detected only a few times. This chain uses TRBV20-1 with TRBJ1-5; D unresolved. Looked up from germline, CDR1 is DFQATT and CDR2 is SNEGSKA (reference sequence). The CDR3 consists of 13 residues. V gave up 5 bases and J gave up 5 bases, with 13 bases separating them. This CDR3 is CSALGTADQPQHF. The CDR3 DNA is TGCAGTGCTCTTGGCACCGCCGATCAGCCCCAGCATTTT.